Reported below is one TCR beta chain. The record originates from a study of cytomegalovirus exposure and HLA in healthy donors. This CDR3 is 14 amino acids long. Germline V CDR1 and CDR2: MNHEY, SMNVEV (reference sequence). V was clipped by 7 bases and J by 11 bases, with 20 bases between them. PCR was performed using 60 Vbeta and 13 Jbeta primers. Assay used: immunoSEQ multiplex PCR; TCRdb lists only in-frame clones, some missing. The sample has about 120,000 clones, 77% seen once. The chain employs TRBV27 and TRBJ1-4; tentatively, D is TRBD1 (6 bases). Material: PBMCs. The source is a man between 18 and 35 years old in good health and CMV-seropositive. In nucleotides, the CDR3 is TGTGCCAGCATGACGTTCAGGGGAGAGACCAAACTGTTTTTT. Protein sequence: CASMTFRGETKLFF.